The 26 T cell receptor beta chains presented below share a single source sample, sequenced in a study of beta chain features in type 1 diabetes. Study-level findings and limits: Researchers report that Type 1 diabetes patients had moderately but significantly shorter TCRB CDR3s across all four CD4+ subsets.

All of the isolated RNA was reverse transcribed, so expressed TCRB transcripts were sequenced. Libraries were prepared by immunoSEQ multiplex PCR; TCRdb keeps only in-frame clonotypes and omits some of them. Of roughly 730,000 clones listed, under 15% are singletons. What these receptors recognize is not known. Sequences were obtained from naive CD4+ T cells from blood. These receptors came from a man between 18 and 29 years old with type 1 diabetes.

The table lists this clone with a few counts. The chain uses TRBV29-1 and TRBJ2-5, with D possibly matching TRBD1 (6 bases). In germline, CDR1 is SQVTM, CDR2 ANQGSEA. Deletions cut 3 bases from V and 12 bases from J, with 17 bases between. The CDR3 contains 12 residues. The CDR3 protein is CSVDRTEREKYF. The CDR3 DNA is TGCAGCGTTGATCGGACAGAGCGAGAAAAGTACTTC.

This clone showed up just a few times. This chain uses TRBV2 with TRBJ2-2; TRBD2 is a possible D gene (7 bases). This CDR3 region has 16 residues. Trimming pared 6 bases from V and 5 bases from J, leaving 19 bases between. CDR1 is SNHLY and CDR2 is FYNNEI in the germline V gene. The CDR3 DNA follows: TGTGCCAGCAGCGAACTCGGGGGGCCGGGGACCGGGGAGCTGTTTTTT. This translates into CASSELGGPGTGELFF.

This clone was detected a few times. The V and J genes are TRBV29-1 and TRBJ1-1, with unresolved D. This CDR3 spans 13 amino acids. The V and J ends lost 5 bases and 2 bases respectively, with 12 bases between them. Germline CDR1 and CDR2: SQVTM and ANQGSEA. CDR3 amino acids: CSVRSTANTEAFF. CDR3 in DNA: TGCAGCGTTCGGTCAACAGCCAACACTGAAGCTTTCTTT.

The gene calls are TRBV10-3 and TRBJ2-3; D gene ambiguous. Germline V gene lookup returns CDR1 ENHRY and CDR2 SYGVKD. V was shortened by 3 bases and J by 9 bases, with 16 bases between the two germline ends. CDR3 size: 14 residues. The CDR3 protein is CAISDVASAATQYF. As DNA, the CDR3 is TGTGCCATCAGTGACGTGGCCTCCGCAGCCACGCAGTATTTT.

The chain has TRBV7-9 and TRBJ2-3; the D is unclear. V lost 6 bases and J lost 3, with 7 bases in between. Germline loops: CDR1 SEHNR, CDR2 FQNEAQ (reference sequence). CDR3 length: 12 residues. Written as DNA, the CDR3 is TGTGCCAGCAGGCGGTCAACAGATACGCAGTATTTT. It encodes CASRRSTDTQYF.

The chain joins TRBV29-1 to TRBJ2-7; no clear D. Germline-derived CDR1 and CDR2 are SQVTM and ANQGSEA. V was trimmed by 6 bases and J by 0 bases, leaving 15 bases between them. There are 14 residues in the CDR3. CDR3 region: CSVGSGSSSYEQYF. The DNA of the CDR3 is TGCAGCGTGGGGTCCGGGTCTAGCTCCTACGAGCAGTACTTC.

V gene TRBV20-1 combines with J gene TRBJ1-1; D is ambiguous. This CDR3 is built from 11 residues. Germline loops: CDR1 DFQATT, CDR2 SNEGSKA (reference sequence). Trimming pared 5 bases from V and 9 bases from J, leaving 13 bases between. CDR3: CSASGRGKAFF. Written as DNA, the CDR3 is TGCAGTGCTTCGGGCCGAGGCAAAGCTTTCTTT.

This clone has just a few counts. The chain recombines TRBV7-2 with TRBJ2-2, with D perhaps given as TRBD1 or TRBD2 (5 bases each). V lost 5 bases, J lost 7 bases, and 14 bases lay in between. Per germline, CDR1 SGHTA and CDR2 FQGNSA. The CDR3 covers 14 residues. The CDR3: CASSRGAGGGELFF. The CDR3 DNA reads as TGTGCCAGCAGCCGTGGGGCCGGAGGCGGGGAGCTGTTTTTT.

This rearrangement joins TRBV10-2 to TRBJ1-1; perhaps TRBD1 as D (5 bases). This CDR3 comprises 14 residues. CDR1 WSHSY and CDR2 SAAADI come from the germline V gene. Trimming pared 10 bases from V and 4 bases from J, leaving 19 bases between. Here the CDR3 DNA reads TGCGCCACCTCGGGGCAGCGTGTGGGCACTGAAGCTTTCTTT. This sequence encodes CATSGQRVGTEAFF.

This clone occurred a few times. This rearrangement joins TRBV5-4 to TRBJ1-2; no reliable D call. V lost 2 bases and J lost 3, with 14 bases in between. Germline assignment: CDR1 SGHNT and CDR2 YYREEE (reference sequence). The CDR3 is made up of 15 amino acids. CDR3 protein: CASSFPLLPDYGYTF. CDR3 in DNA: TGTGCCAGCAGCTTTCCCCTCCTCCCTGACTATGGCTACACCTTC.

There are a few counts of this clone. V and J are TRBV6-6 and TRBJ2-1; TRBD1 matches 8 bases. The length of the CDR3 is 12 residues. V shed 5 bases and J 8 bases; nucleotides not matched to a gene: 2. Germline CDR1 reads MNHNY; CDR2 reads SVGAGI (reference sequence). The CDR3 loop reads CASSKQGDEQFF. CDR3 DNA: TGTGCCAGCAGTAAACAGGGGGATGAGCAGTTCTTC.

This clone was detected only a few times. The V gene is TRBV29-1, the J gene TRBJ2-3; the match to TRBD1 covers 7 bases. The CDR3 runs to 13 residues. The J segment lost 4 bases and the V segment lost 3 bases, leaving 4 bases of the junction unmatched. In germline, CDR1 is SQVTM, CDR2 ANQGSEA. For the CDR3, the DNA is TGCAGCGTTGACAGGGGGAACCCAGATACGCAGTATTTT. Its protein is CSVDRGNPDTQYF.

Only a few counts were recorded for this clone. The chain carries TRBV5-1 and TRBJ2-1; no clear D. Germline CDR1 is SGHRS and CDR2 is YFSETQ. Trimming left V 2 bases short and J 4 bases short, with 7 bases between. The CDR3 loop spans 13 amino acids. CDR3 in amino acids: CASSFTNYNEQFF. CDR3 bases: TGCGCCAGCAGCTTTACGAATTACAATGAGCAGTTCTTC.

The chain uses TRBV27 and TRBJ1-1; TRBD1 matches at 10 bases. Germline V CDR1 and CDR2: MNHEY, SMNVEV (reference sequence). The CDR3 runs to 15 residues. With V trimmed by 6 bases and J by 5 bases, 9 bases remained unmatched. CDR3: CASRRDRGLGTEAFF. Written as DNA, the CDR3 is TGTGCCAGCAGACGCGACAGGGGGCTGGGAACTGAAGCTTTCTTT.

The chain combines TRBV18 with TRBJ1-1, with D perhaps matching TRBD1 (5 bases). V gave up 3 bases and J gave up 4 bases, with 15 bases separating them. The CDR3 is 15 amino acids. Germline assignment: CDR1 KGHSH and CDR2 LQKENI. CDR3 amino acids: CASSPTPRGTTEAFF. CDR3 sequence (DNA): TGTGCCAGCTCACCTACGCCACGGGGGACCACTGAAGCTTTCTTT.

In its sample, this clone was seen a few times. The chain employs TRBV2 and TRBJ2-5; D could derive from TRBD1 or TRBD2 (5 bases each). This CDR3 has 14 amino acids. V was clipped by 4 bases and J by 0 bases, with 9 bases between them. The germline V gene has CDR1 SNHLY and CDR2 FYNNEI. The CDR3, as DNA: TGTGCCAGCAGTGCAGGGACGTACCAAGAGACCCAGTACTTC. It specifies CASSAGTYQETQYF.

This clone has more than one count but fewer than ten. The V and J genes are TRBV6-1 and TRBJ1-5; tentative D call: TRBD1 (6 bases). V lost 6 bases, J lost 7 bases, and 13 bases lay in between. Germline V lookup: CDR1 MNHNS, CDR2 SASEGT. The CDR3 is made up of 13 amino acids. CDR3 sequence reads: CASSQAGEQPQHF. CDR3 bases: TGTGCCAGCAGCCAGGCAGGGGAGCAGCCCCAGCATTTT.

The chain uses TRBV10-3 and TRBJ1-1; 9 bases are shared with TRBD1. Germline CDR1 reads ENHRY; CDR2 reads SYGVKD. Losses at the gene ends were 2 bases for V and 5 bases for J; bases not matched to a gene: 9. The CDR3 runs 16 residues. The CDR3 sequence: CAISEIWTGVGTEAFF. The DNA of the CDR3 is TGTGCCATCAGTGAGATCTGGACAGGGGTGGGGACTGAAGCTTTCTTT.

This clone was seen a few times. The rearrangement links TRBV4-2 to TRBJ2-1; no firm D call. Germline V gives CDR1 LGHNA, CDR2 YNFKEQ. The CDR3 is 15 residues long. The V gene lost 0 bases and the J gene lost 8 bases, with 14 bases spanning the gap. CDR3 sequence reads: CASSQDLVRADEQFF. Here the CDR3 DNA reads TGTGCCAGCAGCCAAGATTTAGTCCGGGCCGATGAGCAGTTCTTC.

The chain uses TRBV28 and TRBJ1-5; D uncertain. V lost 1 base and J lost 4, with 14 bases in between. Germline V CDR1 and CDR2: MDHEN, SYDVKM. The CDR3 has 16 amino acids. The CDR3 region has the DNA TGTGCCAGCAGTTTATTTGGGCGCCCTAATAATCAGCCCCAGCATTTT. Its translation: CASSLFGRPNNQPQHF.

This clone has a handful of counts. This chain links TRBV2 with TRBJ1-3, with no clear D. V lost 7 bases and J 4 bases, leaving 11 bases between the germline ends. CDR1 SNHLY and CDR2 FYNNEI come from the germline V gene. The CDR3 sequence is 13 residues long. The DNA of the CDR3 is TGTGCCAGCAAGAGGGCGACGGGAAACACCATATATTTT. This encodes CASKRATGNTIYF.

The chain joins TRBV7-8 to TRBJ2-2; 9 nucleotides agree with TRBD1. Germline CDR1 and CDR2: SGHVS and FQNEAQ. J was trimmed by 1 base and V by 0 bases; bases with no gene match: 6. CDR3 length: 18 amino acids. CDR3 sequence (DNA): TGTGCCAGCAGCTTAGCCCCATGGACAGGGGAGAACACCGGGGAGCTGTTTTTT. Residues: CASSLAPWTGENTGELFF.

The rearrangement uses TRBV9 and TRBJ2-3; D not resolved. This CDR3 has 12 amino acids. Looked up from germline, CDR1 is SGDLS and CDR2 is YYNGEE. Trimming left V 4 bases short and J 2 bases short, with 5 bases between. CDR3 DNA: TGTGCCAGCAGCCGCGTCACAGATACGCAGTATTTT. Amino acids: CASSRVTDTQYF.

The CDR3 DNA follows: TGTGCCAGCAGCCTCCTGGCGGGGACGAGCACAGATACGCAGTATTTT. It translates to CASSLLAGTSTDTQYF. The J gene is TRBJ2-3, the V gene TRBV7-9; maybe TRBD2 (6 bases). V was pared by 5 bases and J by 0 bases, with 15 bases between. CDR1 and CDR2 from the germline V gene are SEHNR and FQNEAQ (reference sequence). This CDR3 region has 16 residues.

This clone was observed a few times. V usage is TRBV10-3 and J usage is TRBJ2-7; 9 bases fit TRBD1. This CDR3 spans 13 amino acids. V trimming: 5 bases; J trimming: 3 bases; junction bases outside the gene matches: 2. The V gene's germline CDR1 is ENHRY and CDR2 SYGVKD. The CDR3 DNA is TGTGCCATCAGTTGGACAGGGGACTACGAGCAGTACTTC. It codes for CAISWTGDYEQYF.

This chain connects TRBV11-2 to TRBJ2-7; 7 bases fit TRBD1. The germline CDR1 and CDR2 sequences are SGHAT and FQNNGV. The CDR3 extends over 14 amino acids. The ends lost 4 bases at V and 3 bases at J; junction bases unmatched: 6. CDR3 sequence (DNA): TGTGCCAGCAGCTCCGGGACAGTTAACTACGAGCAGTACTTC. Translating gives CASSSGTVNYEQYF. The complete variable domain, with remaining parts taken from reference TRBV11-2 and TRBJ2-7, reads EAGVAQSPRYKIIEKRQSVAFWCNPISGHATLYWYQQILGQGPKLLIQFQNNGVVDDSQLPKDRFSAERLKGVDSTLKIQPAKLEDSAVYLCASSSGTVNYEQYFGPGTRLTVT.